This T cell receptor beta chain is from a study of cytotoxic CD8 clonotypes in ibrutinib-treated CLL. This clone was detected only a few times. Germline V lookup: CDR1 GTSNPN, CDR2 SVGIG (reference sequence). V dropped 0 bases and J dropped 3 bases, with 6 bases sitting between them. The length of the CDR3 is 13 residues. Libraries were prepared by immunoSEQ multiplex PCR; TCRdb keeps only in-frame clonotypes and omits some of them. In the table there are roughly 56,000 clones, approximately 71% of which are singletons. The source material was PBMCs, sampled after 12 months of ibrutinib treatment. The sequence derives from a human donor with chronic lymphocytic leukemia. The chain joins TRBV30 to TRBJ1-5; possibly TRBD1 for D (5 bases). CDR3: CAWSVQANQPQHF. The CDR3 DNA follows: TGTGCCTGGAGTGTACAGGCCAATCAGCCCCAGCATTTT.